This is a list of T cell receptor beta chains from one sample in a study of cytomegalovirus exposure and HLA in healthy donors. Clones were sequenced by immunoSEQ multiplex PCR, and TCRdb holds only the in-frame ones, with some missing. In the table there are approximately 130,000 clones, approximately 80% of which are singletons. The sequencing input was PBMCs. These receptors were collected from a man aged 40-50 years in good health and CMV-seronegative. The CDR3 runs from the conserved cysteine through the conserved F or W. D genes are given only for firm matches. Rows give clone size only sometimes, using once, few, many, or a class for an expanded clone.

>TRBD2|TRBJ2-3|NA|TRBV5-1
TGCGCCAGCGGCCGCGGGGGATCCACAGATACGCAGTATTTT
CASGRGGSTDTQYF
>TRBD1|TRBJ1-5|few|TRBV6-1
TGTGCCAGCAGCCGGGACAGGGGGGAAGGACAGCCCCAGCATTTT
CASSRDRGEGQPQHF
>TRBD1|TRBJ1-5|NA|TRBV28
TGTGCCAGCAGTTCACATCTAACAGGGGGGCATCAGCCCCAGCATTTT
CASSSHLTGGHQPQHF
>TRBD1|TRBJ2-7|NA|TRBV4-3
TGCGCCAGCAGCCAATACAGGGGGAGCAGCTACGAGCAGTACTTC
CASSQYRGSSYEQYF
>TRBD2|TRBJ2-2|once|TRBV7-8
TGTGCCAGCAGCAGAAGACTAGCGGGAGCTAACACCGGGGAGCTGTTTTTT
CASSRRLAGANTGELFF
>NA|TRBJ1-2|NA|TRBV4-3
TGCGCCAGCAGCCAAGAAGCCCTCGCGGGGCACGACACCTTC
CASSQEALAGHDTF
>TRBD1|TRBJ1-1|NA|TRBV11-2
TGTGCCAGCAGCGTGACAGGGCGGTGGACTGAAGCTTTCTTT
CASSVTGRWTEAFF
>NA|TRBJ1-3|NA|TRBV4-1
TGCGCCAGCAGCCAACAAACAGGGTGGGGAAACACCATATATTTT
CASSQQTGWGNTIYF
>TRBD2|TRBJ2-1|NA|TRBV18
TGTGCCAGCTCACCACAGGTCGGCGGGAGCGCCTCCTACAATGAGCAGTTCTTC
CASSPQVGGSASYNEQFF
>TRBD2|TRBJ2-3|NA|TRBV14
TGTGCCAGCAGCCAACCTCGGGAGGGCCGGAGGTATACGCAGTATTTT
CASSQPREGRRYTQYF
>NA|TRBJ1-1|NA|TRBV30
TGTGCCTGGGGGAGACGACACACTGAAGCTTTCTTT
CAWGRRHTEAFF
>NA|TRBJ1-2|NA|TRBV19
TGTGCCAGTAGTATGTCCCATTCTATGACAGCCTACTATGGCTACACCTTC
CASSMSHSMTAYYGYTF
>NA|TRBJ2-5|NA|TRBV7-6
TGTGCCAGCAGCACGAGGGTGGAGACCCAGTACTTC
CASSTRVETQYF
>TRBD2|TRBJ2-1|NA|TRBV15
TGTGCCACCAGCGTCCCCGGGGGGGCCATTGGGAATGAGCAGTTCTTC
CATSVPGGAIGNEQFF
>NA|TRBJ2-1|NA|TRBV9
TGTGCCAGCAGCGTAGGTAGTACCTACAATGAGCAGTTCTTC
CASSVGSTYNEQFF
>NA|TRBJ2-3|NA|TRBV7-6
TGTGCCAGCAGCAGGGGCCCCGATACGCAGTATTTT
CASSRGPDTQYF
>NA|TRBJ2-5|NA|TRBV5-1
TGCGCCAGCAGCTTGGGAGACTACTCAAGAGAGACCCAGTACTTC
CASSLGDYSRETQYF
>NA|TRBJ1-5|NA|TRBV30
TGTGCCTGGAGCGGCAGGCGGGATCAGCCCCAGCATTTT
CAWSGRRDQPQHF
>TRBD1|TRBJ2-5|once|TRBV28
TGTGCCAGCACCGCAGGGGGCGAGGAGACCCAGTACTTC
CASTAGGEETQYF
>TRBD2|TRBJ2-1|NA|TRBV4-3
TGCGCCAGCAGCCAAGCCCGAGCGGGGCCCGGATGGGAGCAGTTCTTC
CASSQARAGPGWEQFF
>TRBD2|TRBJ2-2|few|TRBV9
TGTGCCAGCAGCCCTTTTGCGGGAGGGCCCGCCGGGGAGCTGTTTTTT
CASSPFAGGPAGELFF
>NA|TRBJ1-2|NA|TRBV2
TGTGCCAGCAGTGAACAAGCGACGGCCGTCTATGGCTACACCTTC
CASSEQATAVYGYTF